Described below is a single T cell receptor beta chain sequence and its context. The antigen is undetermined. These data belong to a study of glioma-infiltrating T cells after dendritic cell vaccination. Study at large: Patients had newly diagnosed or recurrent glioblastoma and received dendritic cell vaccines. Autologous tumor lysate was loaded overnight onto monocyte-derived dendritic cells grown seven days with IL-4 and GM-CSF.

Study-level findings and limits: Complete blood and tumor specimen sets were limited to few patients.

This table comes from immunoSEQ multiplex PCR, and its TCRdb copy is limited to in-frame clones, with some not included. The table has around 100,000 clones, roughly 76% seen once. Selection required adequate fresh-frozen tumor tissue plus more than two years' survival data. CDR1 is SEHNR and CDR2 is FQNEAQ in the germline V gene (reference sequence). The trim removed 5 bases at V and 2 bases at J, leaving 8 bases unmatched. This CDR3 has 15 amino acids. The sequence derives from a human donor with glioblastoma. The chain uses TRBV7-9 and TRBJ2-7; 8 bases match TRBD2. Sequenced material: blood, taken before dendritic cell vaccination. The CDR3 spells CASSPSSGLTYEQYF. The CDR3 DNA reads TGTGCCAGCAGCCCGTCTAGCGGGTTAACCTACGAGCAGTACTTC.